This T cell receptor (beta chain) was observed in a study of cytomegalovirus exposure and HLA in healthy donors. Study results and limitations: Rarity held for most TCR sequences, but there were some public TCRs that occurred in many donors.

A word on this clone: The antigen is not known.

The study ran its PCR with 60 Vbeta and 13 Jbeta primers. Produced via immunoSEQ multiplex PCR; TCRdb's table is partial and in-frame only. The sample includes approximately 150,000 clones, approximately 80% of them seen just once. This receptor was obtained from a man aged 30-40 years in good health and CMV-seropositive. Specimen: PBMCs.

The CDR3 DNA sequence: TGTGCCAGCAGCTCCGACAGCCGCCTGTTTTTT. Amino acids: CASSSDSRLFF. This chain links TRBV7-2 with TRBJ1-4; tentatively, D is TRBD1 (5 bases). The CDR3 covers 11 residues. The germline gives CDR1 SGHTA, CDR2 FQGNSA. V was clipped by 4 bases and J by 14 bases, with 11 bases between them.